Listed here are 25 T cell receptor beta chains from one sample, sequenced in a study of post-analysis software for immune sequencing data. Overall study findings and caveats: Controls showed lower frequencies than patients for several TRBV segments, and TRBV5-6, TRBV5-1 and TRBV20-1 were among these.

TCR beta cDNA libraries had unique molecular identifiers. Each CDR3 protein is one row after TCRdb ran MiXCR on the PCR reads. The profile covers about 770,000 distinct CDR3 sequences, with about 43% appearing a single time and roughly 4.9% taken by the ten largest. No cognate antigen is known for these TCRs. The sample consisted of blood. Receptors were obtained from a girl between 10 and 17 years old with multiple sclerosis.

This clonotype was detected a few times. The V gene is TRBV20-1, the J gene TRBJ2-5; D call uncertain. The end of the DNA fits TRBJ2-7 better, so the J call may be wrong. CDR3 length: 13 residues. Germline V CDR1 and CDR2: DFQATT, SNEGSKA (reference sequence). Here the CDR3 DNA reads TGCAGTGCTAGACTAAGACCGACGGGCGAGCAGTACTTC. This gives the protein CSARLRPTGEQYF.

The J gene is TRBJ2-1, the V gene TRBV12-3 or TRBV12-4, with 13 bases identical to TRBD2. The better agreement between TRBJ2-7 and the DNA end casts doubt on the J call. The CDR3 is made up of 15 amino acids. CDR3 nucleotides: TGTGCCAGCAGTCGACTAGCGGGAGGCTACAATGAGCAGTACTTC. It specifies CASSRLAGGYNEQYF.

This clonotype was seen a few times. The rearrangement uses TRBV29-1 and TRBJ2-1, with 14 positions matching TRBD2. V was pared by 4 bases and J by 6 bases, with 8 bases of the junction left unmatched. The CDR3 covers 16 residues. The germline V gene encodes CDR1 SQVTM and CDR2 ANQGSEA. The CDR3 spells CSVVGTSGRGGNEQFF. CDR3 DNA sequence: TGCAGCGTTGTAGGGACTAGCGGGAGAGGGGGCAATGAGCAGTTCTTC.

A few counts support this clonotype. The gene calls are TRBV5-5 and TRBJ2-5, with 8 bases fitting TRBD2. V dropped 4 bases and J dropped 3; count of bases not matched to a gene: 2. The V gene's germline CDR1 is SGHKS and CDR2 YYEKEE (reference sequence). CDR3 length: 13 amino acids. In DNA, the CDR3 is TGTGCCAGCAGCCCACTAGCGGAAGAGACCCAGTACTTC. Residues: CASSPLAEETQYF.

CDR3 sequence reads: CASSLAAVVDRFNEQFF. In DNA, the CDR3 is TGCGCCAGCAGCTTGGCAGCTGTTGTTGATCGTTTCAATGAGCAGTTCTTC. This rearrangement joins TRBV5-1 to TRBJ2-1; no clear D gene. Trimming took 0 bases from V and 6 from J, leaving 19 bases between them. The CDR3 loop spans 17 amino acids. Germline V gives CDR1 SGHRS, CDR2 YFSETQ. Drawing the rest from reference TRBV5-1 and TRBJ2-1, the complete variable domain is KAGVTQTPRYLIKTRGQQVTLSCSPISGHRSVSWYQQTPGQGLQFLFEYFSETQRNKGNFPGRFSGRQFSNSRSEMNVSTLELGDSALYLCASSLAAVVDRFNEQFFGPGTRLTVL.

This clonotype was counted a few times. This rearrangement joins TRBV7-9 to TRBJ2-1, with 8 positions matching TRBD2. Germline V gene lookup returns CDR1 SEHNR and CDR2 FQNEAQ (reference sequence). The CDR3 sequence is 16 residues long. With V trimmed by 4 bases and J by 2 bases, 7 bases remained unmatched. CDR3 region: CASSSLRREAYNEQFF. For the CDR3, the DNA is TGTGCCAGCAGCTCCCTTCGGCGGGAGGCCTACAATGAGCAGTTCTTC.

The chain links TRBV3-1 to TRBJ1-1; a possible D gene is TRBD1 (6 bases). Trimming left V 3 bases short and J 0 bases short, with 11 bases between. Germline assignment: CDR1 LGHDT and CDR2 YNNKEL (reference sequence). The CDR3 has 15 amino acids. The CDR3 nucleotides read TGTGCCAGCAGCCATCGCGGACAGATGAACACTGAAGCTTTCTTT. It is translated as CASSHRGQMNTEAFF.

This clonotype appeared a few times. The chain is built from TRBV10-3 and TRBJ2-7; D may correspond to TRBD1 or TRBD2 (5 bases each). The V end was cut by 6 bases, the J end by 2 bases, with 14 bases between. The CDR3 totals 14 residues. Per germline, CDR1 ENHRY and CDR2 SYGVKD. The CDR3 reads CAIRSGTATYEQYF. CDR3 DNA sequence: TGTGCCATCAGGTCGGGGACCGCTACCTACGAGCAGTACTTC.

The rearrangement uses TRBV5-6 and TRBJ1-2; D gene uncertain. Deletions cut 0 bases from V and 0 bases from J, with 6 bases between. Looked up from germline, CDR1 is SGHDT and CDR2 is YYEEEE. The CDR3 spans 14 residues. CDR3 sequence reads: CASSLERTNYGYTF. The CDR3 DNA sequence: TGTGCCAGCAGCTTGGAGAGGACTAACTATGGCTACACCTTC.

V gene TRBV12-3 or TRBV12-4 combines with J gene TRBJ2-4; D not certain. There are 16 residues in the CDR3. Deletions cut 4 bases from V and 0 bases from J, with 13 bases between. CDR3 in DNA: TGTGCCAGCAGTTACCTCGACGGAGTAGCCAAAAACATTCAGTACTTC. Translation gives CASSYLDGVAKNIQYF.

There are a few counts of this clonotype. The chain uses TRBV28 and TRBJ2-1, with TRBD2 identical over 8 bases. The V gene end was trimmed by 2 bases and the J gene end by 15 bases; junction bases not matched to a gene: 6. CDR1 is MDHEN and CDR2 is SYDVKM in the germline V gene. CDR3 length: 12 amino acids. In DNA, the CDR3 is TGTGCCAGCAGTTTAACCAGCGGGAGCGGGTTCTTC. Translating it yields CASSLTSGSGFF.

The sample holds a few counts of this clonotype. The rearrangement joins TRBV4-1 to TRBJ2-1, with a weak D call TRBD2 (6 bases). Germline assignment: CDR1 MGHRA and CDR2 YSYEKL. V was trimmed by 3 bases and J by 5 bases, leaving 14 bases between them. This CDR3 comprises 15 residues. The CDR3 DNA is TGCGCCAGCAGCCATTTGGCGGGGATCAACAATGAGCAGTTCTTC. It specifies CASSHLAGINNEQFF.

This clonotype has only a few counts. The CDR3 nucleotides read TGTGCCAGCAGTGACCGGGACCGCGCCCGCGAGACGCAGTATTTT. This encodes CASSDRDRARETQYF. The chain couples TRBV6-1 to TRBJ2-3; D might be TRBD1 or TRBD2, each matching 5 bases. Germline assignment: CDR1 MNHNS and CDR2 SASEGT. V was shortened by 3 bases and J by 9 bases, with 19 bases between the two germline ends. This CDR3 spans 15 amino acids.

This clonotype has only a few counts. The V and J genes are TRBV20-1 and TRBJ2-3, with 11 bases aligning to TRBD2. Per the germline V gene, CDR1 is DFQATT and CDR2 is SNEGSKA (reference sequence). The CDR3 is 15 residues long. Unmatched junction bases numbered 8, after V lost 5 bases and J lost 4 bases. This CDR3 is CSAPPGLADPDTQYF. CDR3 sequence (DNA): TGCAGTGCTCCTCCGGGACTAGCGGACCCAGATACGCAGTATTTT.

The J gene is TRBJ2-3, the V gene TRBV7-2; maybe TRBD2 (6 bases). The length of the CDR3 is 19 residues. The V and J ends lost 4 bases and 1 base respectively, with 24 bases between them. Germline V gene sequence: CDR1 SGHTA, CDR2 FQGNSA. The CDR3 here is CASSSTSRRASTGTDTQYF. The CDR3 DNA sequence: TGTGCCAGCAGCTCGACCTCAAGGAGGGCGAGCACTGGCACAGATACGCAGTATTTT.

The sample holds a few counts of this clonotype. The genes are TRBV6-1 and TRBJ2-7; 7 bases line up with TRBD2. Germline V gives CDR1 MNHNS, CDR2 SASEGT. This CDR3 is built from 14 residues. The V segment lost 6 bases and the J segment 1 base; nucleotides outside the gene matches: 6. The CDR3 coding sequence is TGTGCCAGCAGCTTCCTAGCGGTATCCTACGAGCAGTACTTC. It specifies CASSFLAVSYEQYF.

Only a few counts were recorded for this clonotype. This sequence joins TRBV6-1 and TRBJ2-3; D tentatively reads TRBD1 or TRBD2 (6 bases each). There are 13 residues in the CDR3. V was cut by 7 bases and J by 6 bases, with 14 bases left in between. Per the germline V gene, CDR1 is MNHNS and CDR2 is SASEGT. The CDR3 DNA reads TGTGCCAGCATATGGGGGGCGGCGGATACGCAGTATTTT. Translating gives CASIWGAADTQYF.

The chain recombines TRBV3-1 with TRBJ2-5; D might be TRBD1 (6 bases). Germline loops: CDR1 LGHDT, CDR2 YNNKEL (reference sequence). The CDR3 has 14 amino acids. Trimming cost V 4 bases and J 3 bases, with 12 bases left between them. The CDR3 bases are TGTGCCAGCAGCCGCCTGGACAGTAAAGAGACCCAGTACTTC. Translated, it gives CASSRLDSKETQYF.

This clonotype was detected a few times. V is TRBV7-9 and J is TRBJ2-6, with TRBD1 as a possible D gene (6 bases). Germline assignment: CDR1 SEHNR and CDR2 FQNEAQ (reference sequence). There are 17 residues in the CDR3. V was trimmed by 10 bases and J by 0 bases, leaving 19 bases between them. CDR3 region: CAMGDGRDISGANVLTF. The DNA of the CDR3 is TGTGCCATGGGGGACGGCAGGGACATCTCTGGGGCCAACGTCCTGACTTTC.

There are a few counts of this clonotype. The V and J genes are TRBV11-2 and TRBJ2-3, with 8 bases fitting TRBD2. Germline lookup yields CDR1 SGHAT and CDR2 FQNNGV. The V segment lost 7 bases and the J segment 2 bases; nucleotides outside the gene matches: 11. The CDR3 totals 16 residues. The chain's CDR3 is CASTVGVAGYTDTQYF. In nucleotides, the CDR3 is TGTGCCAGCACCGTAGGGGTAGCGGGATACACAGATACGCAGTATTTT.

The rearrangement uses TRBV7-9 and TRBJ1-2, with a weak D call TRBD1 (6 bases). The V gene lost 5 bases and the J gene lost 4 bases, with 14 bases spanning the gap. Looked up from germline, CDR1 is SEHNR and CDR2 is FQNEAQ (reference sequence). The CDR3 length is 14 residues. In nucleotides, the CDR3 is TGTGCCAGCAGCCCCGGGGACACCAGCTATGGCTACACCTTC. Its translation is CASSPGDTSYGYTF.

This clonotype was picked up a small number of times. The CDR3, as DNA: TGTGCCAGCAGTGTCACAGGGAGCGAGCAGTACTTC. It is translated as CASSVTGSEQYF. J is TRBJ2-7 and V is TRBV6-6; the D gene is possibly TRBD1 (6 bases). Trimming cost V 5 bases and J 6 bases, with 11 bases left between them. Germline CDR1 MNHNY, CDR2 SVGAGI (reference sequence). The CDR3 contains 12 residues.

This clonotype has only a few counts. This chain connects TRBV11-2 to TRBJ2-3; TRBD2 matches at 7 bases. CDR3 length equals 12 residues. The V gene end was trimmed by 6 bases and the J gene end by 3 bases; junction bases not matched to a gene: 0. The germline V gene encodes CDR1 SGHAT and CDR2 FQNNGV. Here the CDR3 DNA reads TGTGCCAGCAGGCGGGGGACAGATACGCAGTATTTT. This translates into CASRRGTDTQYF.

The chain is built from TRBV10-3 and TRBJ2-5; the D gene is possibly TRBD1 (5 bases). The tail of the sequence fits TRBJ2-7 better, so the J call may be wrong. This CDR3 has 14 amino acids. Germline V lookup: CDR1 ENHRY, CDR2 SYGVKD. The CDR3 reads CAISEVAGPHEQYF. The CDR3 nucleotides are TGTGCCATCAGTGAGGTAGCAGGGCCCCACGAGCAGTACTTC.

This chain connects TRBV4-2 to TRBJ2-6; no definite D call. The V and J ends lost 0 bases and 1 base respectively, with 7 bases between them. CDR3 length equals 16 residues. Germline V CDR1 and CDR2: LGHNA, YNFKEQ. In DNA, the CDR3 is TGTGCCAGCAGCCAAGATGGCGCTTCTGGGGCCAACGTCCTGACTTTC. This translates into CASSQDGASGANVLTF.